This T cell receptor beta chain was captured in a study of T cell repertoires in cytomegalovirus infection (dated by TCRdb to about 2019). Regarding the complete study: Donor HLA type was relevant to the analysis, as public TCR beta signatures indicated carriage of CMV infection together with the matching HLA type.

Looking up the germline V gene (reference sequence) yields CDR1 LNHNV and CDR2 YYDKDF. V is shortened by 1 base, J by 5 bases, and the region joining them spans 9 bases. From the cysteine through the phenylalanine, the CDR3 covers 14 amino acids. Just the 42-base CDR3 DNA is kept, in frame starting at base 1. This clonotype was detected a few times. Which antigen it targets is not known. No much larger clonotype is one base removed from it; base qualities were not supplied. Study-wide conclusions, independent of this receptor: The ex vivo response was dominated by HLA-C-restricted CMV-specific TCR beta clonotypes, and the single most frequent clonotype in two of eight donors was supplied by these HLA-C-restricted clonotypes. In both this cohort and an independent cohort of 352 donors, the cumulative frequency of public TCR beta family members distinguished carriers of CMV infection plus the relevant HLA type.

The sequencer was an Illumina HiSeq 1500. TCRdb redid the processing of the public reads, applying fastp at Q25 and MiXCR, and retained in-frame beta chains. Rows are unified per CDR3 protein, each entry keeping the most common DNA and genes. In this sample the table shows fewer than 550,000 distinct CDR3 sequences, around 27% of which occur a single time. The ten largest clonotypes hold about 13% of the sample. The sequencing sample was made of PBMCs. This sequence was found in a human donor in good health (CMV status not recorded). Some clones in this sample may be carry-over from other donors' samples. This receptor chain uses TRBV15 and TRBJ1-5; TRBD1 is a possible D gene, resting on 5 matching bases. This receptor carries the CDR3 CATSRVGGDQPQHF. Read as DNA, the sequence is TGTGCCACCAGCAGAGTTGGAGGGGATCAGCCCCAGCATTTT.